This entry is about one T cell receptor beta chain. Its antigen is still unknown. Base qualities are missing; no much larger clone stands one base away. Set within a cohort of healthcare workers in London, UK, this nested case-control study involved weekly PCR testing of nasopharyngeal swabs along with blood sampling. Healthcare workers were recruited during the week of the UK lockdown, between 23 and 31 March 2020, and followed weekly for up to about 16 weeks. The junction carries 13 bases between V and J, which are trimmed by 11 bases and 0 bases respectively. Taken from the germline V gene, the CDR1 and CDR2 loops are SGHAT and FQNNGV. The CDR3 covers 13 residues, taking in both the cysteine and the phenylalanine. Just the 39-base CDR3 DNA is kept, in frame starting at base 1. This specimen belongs to a study of early T cells in non-severe SARS-CoV-2 infection (TCRdb year 2021). About the full investigation: Bulk RNA from unsorted whole blood was used for TCR sequencing, so alpha and beta chains could not be paired.

General study outcomes and caveats: VDJdb matching was skewed toward anti-spike CD8 responses and likely underestimated virus-specific expansions, missing private and CD4 specificities.

Receptor amplification or capture employed 5' RACE. Instrument used: NextSeq 500. The TCR library protocol attached unique molecular identifiers to individual cDNA molecules to correct for sequencing error and PCR bias. Both TCR alpha and beta chains were sequenced, and tight co-correlation was observed between alpha and beta sequence abundances in each sample. In the original analysis: V gene, J gene and CDR3 annotation of TCR sequences was performed with Decombinator V4. Expanded TCRs were defined as changing significantly between any two time points under a Poisson model with p below 0.0001. TCR abundances were normalised to the total number of TCRs sequenced in each sample and reported as counts per million. MAIT TCRs were defined by TRAV1-2 paired with TRAJ12, TRAJ20 or TRAJ33, and iNKT TCRs by TRAV10 paired with TRAJ18. VDJdb, accessed 1 November 2021, was searched for CMV, EBV and SARS-CoV-2 annotated TCRs, with TCRs annotated for multiple antigens excluded. TCRdb trimmed public reads at Q25 via fastp, called clones via MiXCR and kept in-frame beta chains. Each record represents a unique CDR3 protein, reported with the most common genes and DNA among its rows. TCRdb, rather than the study authors, made the V and J calls. The sample yields over 25,000 distinct CDR3 sequences; roughly 5.6% were counted once. Jointly, the top ten make up approximately 0.92% of the sample.

Sample: whole blood. The clonotype was recovered from an adult who was a healthcare worker with PCR-confirmed SARS-CoV-2 infection or an uninfected control (not recorded which). The chain links TRBV11-2 with TRBJ1-1; tentative D gene TRBD1, with 5 bases matching. In nucleotides, the sequence is TGTGCCGGCGGGACGGGGATGAACACTGAAGCTTTCTTT. Translated, this is CAGGTGMNTEAFF.